This TCR beta chain is drawn from a study of blood T cell repertoires in COVID-19. V was trimmed by 3 bases and J by 14 bases, leaving 24 bases between them. CDR3 size: 16 residues. Germline lookup yields CDR1 SGHKS and CDR2 YYEKEE (reference sequence). Seattle researchers signed up patients amid active infection and tracked them longitudinally. Clones were read by immunoSEQ multiplex PCR, and TCRdb kept only the in-frame ones, dropping some. The table lists around 90,000 clones, 85% to 90% of them singletons, with about 1.9% in the top ten. V and J are TRBV5-5 and TRBJ1-6; D is possibly TRBD1 (6 bases). The receptor was isolated from a man aged 50 or older with COVID-19, enrolled during active disease. Sequences were obtained from peripheral blood. CDR3 bases: TGTGCCAGCAGCTCTGTTGGGACACCGGGTTTTCGGGCCCTCCACTTT. It specifies CASSSVGTPGFRALHF.